The clone carrying this T cell receptor (beta chain) occurred once. Germline values: CDR1 ENHRY, CDR2 SYGVKD. The CDR3 consists of 16 residues. Trimming removed 0 bases at V and 0 bases at J, with 6 bases between. The data originate from a study of blood T cell repertoires in COVID-19. Study background: Some COVID-19 samples were acute and others convalescent; all came from the United States, Italy and Spain.

Per the original methods: How many nucleated cells were present was estimated from reference gene primer amplification. Produced via immunoSEQ multiplex PCR; TCRdb's table is partial and in-frame only. V and J calls and clone size are given by that table; D and trimming were obtained from the DNA. The profile covers fewer than 150,000 clones, with 88% appearing a single time and more than 9% taken by the ten largest. This clonotype originated in a man aged 45-65 years with active or convalescent COVID-19. This chain uses TRBV10-3 with TRBJ1-6; D uncertain. The source material was peripheral blood. DNA for the CDR3: TGTGCCATCAGTGAGTCAGCTGACTCCTATAATTCACCCCTCCACTTT. Protein product: CAISESADSYNSPLHF.